This T cell receptor (beta chain) was documented in a study of blood T cell repertoires in COVID-19. Participant reports of clinical history set cohort assignment. Sequencing was performed with immunoSEQ multiplex PCR; in TCRdb, only in-frame clones are kept and a portion is missing. This table has 200,000 to 250,000 clones, 70% to 85% appearing once. Trimming left V 0 bases short and J 11 bases short, with 20 bases between. CDR1 KGHSH and CDR2 LQKENI come from the germline V gene. The CDR3 is 16 residues long. The specimen was PBMCs or T cells enriched from blood (not recorded which). The chain is built from TRBV18 and TRBJ1-5; no firm D call. This clonotype was obtained from a man aged 35 to 55 who had recovered from COVID-19. In nucleotides, the CDR3 is TGTGCCAGCTCACCACCGCGAGGAAGGGCGGGTGGAGCCCAGCATTTT. Encoded protein: CASSPPRGRAGGAQHF.